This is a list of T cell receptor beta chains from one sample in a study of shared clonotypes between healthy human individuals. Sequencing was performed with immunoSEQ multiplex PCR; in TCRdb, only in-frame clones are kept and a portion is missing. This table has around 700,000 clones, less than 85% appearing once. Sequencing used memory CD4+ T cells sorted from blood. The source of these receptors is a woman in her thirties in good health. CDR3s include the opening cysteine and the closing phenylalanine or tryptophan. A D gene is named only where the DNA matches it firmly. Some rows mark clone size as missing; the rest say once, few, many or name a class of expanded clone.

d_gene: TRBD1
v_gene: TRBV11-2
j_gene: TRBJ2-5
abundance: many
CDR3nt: TGTGCCAGCAGCTTAGGGGGACAGTCCAAAGAGACCCAGTACTTC
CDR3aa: CASSLGGQSKETQYF

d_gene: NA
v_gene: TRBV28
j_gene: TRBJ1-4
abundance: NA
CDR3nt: TGTGCCAGCAGGGGTCAGGGACACCCTAATGAAAAACTGTTTTTT
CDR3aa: CASRGQGHPNEKLFF

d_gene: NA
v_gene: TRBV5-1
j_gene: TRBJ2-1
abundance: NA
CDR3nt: TGCGCCAGCAGCTTGGTTCAGGGATCCTACAATGAGCAGTTCTTC
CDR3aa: CASSLVQGSYNEQFF

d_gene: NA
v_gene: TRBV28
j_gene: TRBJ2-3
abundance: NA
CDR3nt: TGTGCCAGCAGTCGACGTGGAGCTCCTAGCACAGATACGCAGTATTTT
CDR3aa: CASSRRGAPSTDTQYF

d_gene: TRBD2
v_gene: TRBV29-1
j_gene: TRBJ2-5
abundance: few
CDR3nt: TGCAGCGCCCGACTAGCGGGAGGGAGGGAGACCCAGTACTTC
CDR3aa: CSARLAGGRETQYF

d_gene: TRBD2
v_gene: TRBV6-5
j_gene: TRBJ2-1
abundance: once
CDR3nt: TGTGCCAGCAGTTTTGGGACTAGCGGGGACAATGAGCAGTTCTTC
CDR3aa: CASSFGTSGDNEQFF

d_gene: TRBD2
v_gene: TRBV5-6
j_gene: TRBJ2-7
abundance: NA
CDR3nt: TGTGCCAGCCAGACTAGCGGGGGATCCTACGAGCAGTACTTC
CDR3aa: CASQTSGGSYEQYF

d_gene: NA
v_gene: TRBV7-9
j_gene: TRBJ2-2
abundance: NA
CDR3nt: TGTGCCAGCAGCTCCTCTACCGGACTAATGAATGCCGGGGAGCTGTTTTTT
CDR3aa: CASSSSTGLMNAGELFF

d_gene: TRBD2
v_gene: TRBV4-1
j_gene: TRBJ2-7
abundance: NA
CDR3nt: TGCGCCAGCAGCCAAGGACTAGCGGGGTCCTACGAGCAGTACTTC
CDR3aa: CASSQGLAGSYEQYF

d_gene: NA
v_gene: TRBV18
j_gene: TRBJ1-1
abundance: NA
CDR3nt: TGTGCCAGCTCACCCGGGGCAGGCGAAGCTTTCTTT
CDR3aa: CASSPGAGEAFF

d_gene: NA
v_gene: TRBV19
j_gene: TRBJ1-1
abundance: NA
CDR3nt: TGTGCCAGTAGTAAAGAGGGCGAGACCACTGAAGCTTTCTTT
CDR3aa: CASSKEGETTEAFF

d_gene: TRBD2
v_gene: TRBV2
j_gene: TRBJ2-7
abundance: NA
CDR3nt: TGTGCCAGCAGGGAACGACTAGCGGCAAGCTCCTACGAGCAGTACTTC
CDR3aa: CASRERLAASSYEQYF

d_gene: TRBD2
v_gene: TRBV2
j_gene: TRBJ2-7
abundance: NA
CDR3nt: TGTGCCAGCAGTGAAAATAGCGGGAGCCACGAGCAGTACTTC
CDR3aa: CASSENSGSHEQYF

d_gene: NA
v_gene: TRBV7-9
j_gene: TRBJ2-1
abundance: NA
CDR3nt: TGTGCCAGCAGCTTATCCGGGAGTTACAATGAGCAGTTCTTC
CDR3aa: CASSLSGSYNEQFF

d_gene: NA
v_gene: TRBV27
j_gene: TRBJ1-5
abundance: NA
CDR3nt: TGTGCCAGCAGTGCAGGGAACAATCAGCCCCAGCATTTT
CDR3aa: CASSAGNNQPQHF

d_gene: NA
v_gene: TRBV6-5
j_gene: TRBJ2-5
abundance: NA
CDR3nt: TGTGCCAGCAGTTACGGGGGCCAGCCCCAAGAGACCCAGTACTTC
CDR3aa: CASSYGGQPQETQYF

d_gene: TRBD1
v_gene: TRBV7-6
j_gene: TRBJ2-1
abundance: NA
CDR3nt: TGTGCCAGCAGCTACGACAGGGGGCGTTTACGGTTTCACAATGAGCAGTTCTTC
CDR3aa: CASSYDRGRLRFHNEQFF

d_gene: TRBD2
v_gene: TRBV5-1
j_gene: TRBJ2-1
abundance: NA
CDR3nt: TGCGCCAGCAGTCCAGGGACTAGCGGCAATGAGCAGTTCTTC
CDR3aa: CASSPGTSGNEQFF

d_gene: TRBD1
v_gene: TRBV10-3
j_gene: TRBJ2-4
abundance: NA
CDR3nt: TGTGCCATCAGTGAGACAGGGGCTAAAAACATTCAGTACTTC
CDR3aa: CAISETGAKNIQYF

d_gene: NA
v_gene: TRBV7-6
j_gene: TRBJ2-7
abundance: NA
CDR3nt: TGTGCCAGCAGCTTATATTTTCCAGAACCACAACAAACCTACGAGCAGTACTTC
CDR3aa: CASSLYFPEPQQTYEQYF

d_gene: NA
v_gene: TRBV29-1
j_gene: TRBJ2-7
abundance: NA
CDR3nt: TGCAGCGCCGGGGACCGGGACGAGCAGTACTTC
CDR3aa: CSAGDRDEQYF

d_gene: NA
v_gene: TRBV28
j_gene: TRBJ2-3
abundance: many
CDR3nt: TGTGCCAGCGCTAGCACAGATACGCAGTATTTT
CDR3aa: CASASTDTQYF

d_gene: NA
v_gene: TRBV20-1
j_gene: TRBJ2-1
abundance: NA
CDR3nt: TGCAGTGCTCGGAATGAGCAGTTCTTC
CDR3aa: CSARNEQFF

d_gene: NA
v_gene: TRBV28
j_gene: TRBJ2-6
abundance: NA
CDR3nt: TGTGCCAGCAGTCCGAGGCGCCGGGCCAGGGGGGTCTCTGGGGCCAACGTCCTGACTTTC
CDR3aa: CASSPRRRARGVSGANVLTF

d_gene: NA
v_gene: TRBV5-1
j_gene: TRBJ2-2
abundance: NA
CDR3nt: TGCGCCAGCAGCTCCTCCACTGCAACCGGGGAGCTGTTTTTT
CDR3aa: CASSSSTATGELFF

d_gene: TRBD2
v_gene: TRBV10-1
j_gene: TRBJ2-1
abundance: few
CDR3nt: TGCGCCAGCAGTTACATCCGGGAGGATGAGCAGTTCTTC
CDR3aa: CASSYIREDEQFF

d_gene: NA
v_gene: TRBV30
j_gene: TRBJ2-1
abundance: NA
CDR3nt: TGTGCCTGGACGACGGGGCCATGGGAGCAGTTCTTC
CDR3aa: CAWTTGPWEQFF

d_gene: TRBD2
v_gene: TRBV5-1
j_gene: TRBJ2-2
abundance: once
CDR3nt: TGCGCCAGCAGCTTGACTAGCGGGAGTTTTCTGACCGGGGAGCTGTTTTTT
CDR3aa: CASSLTSGSFLTGELFF

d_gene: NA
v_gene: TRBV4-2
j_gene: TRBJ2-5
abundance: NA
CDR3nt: TGTGCCAGCAGCCAAGACCGAATCCAGTACTTC
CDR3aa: CASSQDRIQYF

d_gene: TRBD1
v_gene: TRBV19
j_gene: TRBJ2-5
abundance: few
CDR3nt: TGTGCCAGTAGTATTACTACAGGGGCACGCCACAGGGCCCAGTACTTC
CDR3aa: CASSITTGARHRAQYF

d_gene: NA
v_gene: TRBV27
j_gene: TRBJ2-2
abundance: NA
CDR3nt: TGTGCCAGCGAGGACATGAACACCGGGGAGCTGTTTTTT
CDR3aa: CASEDMNTGELFF

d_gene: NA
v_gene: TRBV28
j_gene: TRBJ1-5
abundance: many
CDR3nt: TGTGCCAGCAGACGAGAAGGGGCAGGGGTTTATCAGCCCCAGCATTTT
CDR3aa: CASRREGAGVYQPQHF

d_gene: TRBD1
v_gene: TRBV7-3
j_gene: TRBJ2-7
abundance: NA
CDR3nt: TGTGCCAGCAGCCTAGAGCCGGGACAGGGACTATACGAGCAGTACTTC
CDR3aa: CASSLEPGQGLYEQYF

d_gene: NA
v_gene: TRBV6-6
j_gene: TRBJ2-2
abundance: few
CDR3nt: TGTGCCAGCAGCCTTAAACCCGGGGAGCTGTTTTTT
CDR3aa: CASSLKPGELFF

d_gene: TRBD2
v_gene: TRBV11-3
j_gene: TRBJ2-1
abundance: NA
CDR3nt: TGTGCCAGCAGCTCGCCCGAGCGGGGAAAGCAGTTCTTC
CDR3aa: CASSSPERGKQFF

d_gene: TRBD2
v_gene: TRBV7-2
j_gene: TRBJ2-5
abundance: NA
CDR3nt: TGTGCCAGCAGCTTATGGGCAGGAGCTACTAGCGGCCAAGAGACCCAGTACTTC
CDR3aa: CASSLWAGATSGQETQYF

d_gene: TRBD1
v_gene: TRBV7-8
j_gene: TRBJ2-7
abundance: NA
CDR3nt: TGTGCCAGCAGCTTTGGGACAGGGGCTCACGAGCAGTACTTC
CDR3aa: CASSFGTGAHEQYF

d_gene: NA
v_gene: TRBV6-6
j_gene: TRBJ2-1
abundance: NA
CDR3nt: TGTGCCTGGGGGAGCGCCTCTTCCTACAATGAGCAGTTCTTC
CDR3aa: CAWGSASSYNEQFF

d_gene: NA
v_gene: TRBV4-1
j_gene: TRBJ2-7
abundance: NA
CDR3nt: TGCGCCAGCAGCCAAGAGGACAGATCGGGGCAGTACTTC
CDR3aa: CASSQEDRSGQYF

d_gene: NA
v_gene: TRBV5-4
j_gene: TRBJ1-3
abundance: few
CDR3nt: TGTGCCCTTGGGAGCGGAGGGGATTGGGGTAGAAACACCATATATTTT
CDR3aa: CALGSGGDWGRNTIYF

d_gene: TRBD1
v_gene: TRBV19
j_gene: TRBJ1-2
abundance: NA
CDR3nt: TGTGCCAGTACCCCCGGGACAGGGGCGCAATATGGCTACACCTTC
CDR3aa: CASTPGTGAQYGYTF

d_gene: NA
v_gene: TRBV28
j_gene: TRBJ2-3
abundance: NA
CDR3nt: TGTGCCAGCAGCGGAGGCACAGGATGGGCAGATACGCAGTATTTT
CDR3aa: CASSGGTGWADTQYF

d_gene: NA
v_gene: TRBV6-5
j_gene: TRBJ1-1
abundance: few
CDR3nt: TGTGCCAGCAGACAAGGGAGCGGGTACACTGAAGCTTTCTTT
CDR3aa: CASRQGSGYTEAFF

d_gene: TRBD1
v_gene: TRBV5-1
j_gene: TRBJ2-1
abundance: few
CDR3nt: TGCGCCAGCAGCCGGGACAGTGCTTCCTACAATGAGCAGTTCTTC
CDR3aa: CASSRDSASYNEQFF

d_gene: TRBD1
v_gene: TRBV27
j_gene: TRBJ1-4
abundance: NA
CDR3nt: TGTGCCAGCAAAGTCAAGACAGGGGCTAATGAAAAACTGTTTTTT
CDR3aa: CASKVKTGANEKLFF

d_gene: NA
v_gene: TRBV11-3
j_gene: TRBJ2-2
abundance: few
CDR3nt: TGTGCCAGCAGCTTATCGGGGGGCATTCATAGCGGGGAGCTGTTTTTT
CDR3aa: CASSLSGGIHSGELFF

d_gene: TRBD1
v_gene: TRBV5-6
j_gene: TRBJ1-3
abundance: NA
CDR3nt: TGTGCCAGCAGCTGGACAGGGCAGATCTCTGGAAACACCATATATTTT
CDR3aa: CASSWTGQISGNTIYF

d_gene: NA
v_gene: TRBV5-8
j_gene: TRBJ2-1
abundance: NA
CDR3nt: TGTGCCAGCCCAACGGCGGCTAGTCGGAATGAGCAGTTCTTC
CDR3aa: CASPTAASRNEQFF

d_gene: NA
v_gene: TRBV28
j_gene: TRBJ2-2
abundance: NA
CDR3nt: TGTGCCAGCAGGGGTAGCGGGAACACCGGGGAGCTGTTTTTT
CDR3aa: CASRGSGNTGELFF

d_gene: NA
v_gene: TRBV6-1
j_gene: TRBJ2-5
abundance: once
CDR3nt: TGTGCCAGCAGTGGCGCGGAGACCCAGTACTTC
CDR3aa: CASSGAETQYF

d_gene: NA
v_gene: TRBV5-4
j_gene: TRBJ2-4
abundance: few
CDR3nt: TGTGCCAGCAGCTCGGATATTAGCGGTACGAAAAACATTCAGTACTTC
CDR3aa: CASSSDISGTKNIQYF

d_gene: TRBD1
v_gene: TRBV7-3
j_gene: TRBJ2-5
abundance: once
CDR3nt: TGTGCCAGCAGCTCCGGGACAGACCGAGAGACCCAGTACTTC
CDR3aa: CASSSGTDRETQYF

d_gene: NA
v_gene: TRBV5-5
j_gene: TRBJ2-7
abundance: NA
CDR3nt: TGTGCCAGCAGCTTGGTGACCTACGAGCAGTACTTC
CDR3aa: CASSLVTYEQYF